Below, 10 T cell receptor beta chains from the same sample are listed, as sequenced in a study of beta chain features in type 1 diabetes. Expressed TCRB transcripts were sequenced because the isolated RNA had all been reverse transcribed beforehand. Repertoires were generated with immunoSEQ multiplex PCR, while TCRdb's copy carries only in-frame clones and drops some. The sample yields about 450,000 clones, over 9.5% seen once. Material: naive CD4+ T cells from blood. These receptors came from a woman aged 18-29 years in good health.

This clone was recorded a few times. The V call is TRBV9, the J call TRBJ2-6, with TRBD1 as a possible D gene (5 bases). The germline V gene has CDR1 SGDLS and CDR2 YYNGEE. The CDR3 has 11 amino acids. The V end was cut by 10 bases, the J end by 5 bases, with 7 bases between. CDR3 DNA sequence: TGTGCCTCGGACAGGGCCAACGTCCTGACTTTC. Protein sequence: CASDRANVLTF.

This rearrangement joins TRBV5-1 to TRBJ2-2; possibly TRBD1 for D (5 bases). The CDR3 is 13 amino acids. V lost 2 bases and J lost 3, with 5 bases in between. Germline V gene data show CDR1 as SGHRS and CDR2 as YFSETQ. Here the CDR3 DNA reads TGCGCCAGCAGCTTCAGGGACACCGGGGAGCTGTTTTTT. This encodes CASSFRDTGELFF.

This clone was counted only a few times. V gene TRBV30 combines with J gene TRBJ1-2; unclear D gene. The V gene's germline CDR1 is GTSNPN and CDR2 SVGIG (reference sequence). The V gene lost 2 bases and the J gene lost 4 bases, with 8 bases spanning the gap. The CDR3 is 12 amino acids. As DNA, the CDR3 is TGTGCCTGGAGTACCCGACCCTATGGCTACACCTTC. Its translation: CAWSTRPYGYTF.

This clone was found a few times. The chain is built from TRBV5-6 and TRBJ1-1, with unresolved D. Germline CDR1 and CDR2: SGHDT and YYEEEE. V was shortened by 7 bases and J by 3 bases, with 7 bases between the two germline ends. The CDR3 consists of 11 residues. The CDR3 coding sequence is TGTGCCAGCCCGGTATACACTGAAGCTTTCTTT. Protein sequence: CASPVYTEAFF.

CDR3 residues: CASSRGKSSYNEQFF. As DNA, the CDR3 is TGTGCCAGCAGCCGGGGAAAGAGCTCCTACAATGAGCAGTTCTTC. The V gene is TRBV7-9, the J gene TRBJ2-1, with D perhaps TRBD2 (5 bases). V gave up 5 bases and J gave up 0 bases, with 11 bases separating them. Germline values: CDR1 SEHNR, CDR2 FQNEAQ (reference sequence). This CDR3 has 15 residues. The full variable domain, with the rest looked up from reference TRBV7-9 and TRBJ2-1, is DTGVSQNPRHKITKRGQNVTFRCDPISEHNRLYWYRQTLGQGPEFLTYFQNEAQLEKSRLLSDRFSAERPKGSFSTLEIQRTEQGDSAMYLCASSRGKSSYNEQFFGPGTRLTVL.

In this sample, this clone turned up a few times. The sample contains more than one DNA sequence encoding this CDR3. V is TRBV5-1 and J is TRBJ2-2, with D possibly being TRBD1 (5 bases). Per the germline V gene, CDR1 is SGHRS and CDR2 is YFSETQ. The ends were cut back, 4 bases at V and 2 bases at J, with 9 bases in the middle. This CDR3 is 14 amino acids long. CDR3 amino acids: CASSLQGNTGELFF. In DNA form, the CDR3 reads TGCGCCAGCAGCCTCCAGGGTAACACCGGGGAGCTGTTTTTT.

This rearrangement joins TRBV29-1 to TRBJ2-3; the match to TRBD1 covers 8 bases. In germline, CDR1 is SQVTM, CDR2 ANQGSEA. V shed 5 bases, J shed 1 base, and the junction held 2 bases outside the gene matches. There are 13 residues in the CDR3. CDR3 residues: CSVRGQGTDTQYF. DNA of the CDR3: TGCAGCGTTCGGGGACAGGGCACAGATACGCAGTATTTT.

This clone was seen only a few times. The chain links TRBV7-2 to TRBJ2-1; D remains unclear. The V end lost 1 base, the J end lost 8 bases, and 3 bases lay between the germline ends. Germline V gives CDR1 SGHTA, CDR2 FQGNSA. This CDR3 has 11 amino acids. CDR3 coding DNA: TGTGCCAGCAGCTTAGTGCATGAGCAGTTCTTC. It is translated as CASSLVHEQFF.

The rearrangement links TRBV29-1 to TRBJ2-7; possibly TRBD2 for D (5 bases). This CDR3 contains 12 residues. V was clipped by 7 bases and J by 1 base, with 11 bases between them. Per the germline V gene, CDR1 is SQVTM and CDR2 is ANQGSEA. In DNA, the CDR3 is TGCAGCGCGTCTGAGGGTTCCTACGAGCAGTACTTC. This encodes CSASEGSYEQYF.

This clone occurred a few times. The chain links TRBV4-3 to TRBJ1-1; D is undetermined. There are 15 residues in the CDR3. Germline CDR1 is LGHNA and CDR2 is YSLEER. Trimming pared 6 bases from V and 3 bases from J, leaving 17 bases between. The CDR3 DNA reads TGCGCCAGCAGAAGAAGCAGGAACAGTGACACTGAAGCTTTCTTT. This codes for CASRRSRNSDTEAFF.